This TCR beta chain was documented in a study of long-term antiretroviral therapy in people with HIV. A v3.0 immunoSEQ assay was performed at survey level. Each sample aimed for 40,000-50,000 sequenced T-cell genomes. Generated by immunoSEQ multiplex PCR, the TCRdb table keeps only in-frame clones and is missing some. The profile shows roughly 26,000 clones, 85% to 95% of them singletons. The junction had 11 bases not matched to a gene; V was cut back by 1 base and J by 4 bases. The CDR3 spans 17 residues. Germline-derived CDR1 and CDR2 are MGHRA and YSYEKL. The sequence was collected from a woman aged 50 to 60 with HIV. The sequencing here drew on unsorted PBMCs, taken more than 4.7 years after starting antiretroviral therapy. V and J are TRBV4-1 and TRBJ2-7, with 9 bases fitting TRBD2. The CDR3: CASSQASYGTSSYEQYF. The DNA of the CDR3 is TGCGCCAGCAGCCAAGCCTCGTATGGGACTAGCTCATACGAGCAGTACTTC.